The 8 T cell receptor beta chains below come from one sample, sequenced in a study of CD8 T cells in ankylosing spondylitis. Each CDR3 protein gets one entry after TCRdb re-called the 5' RACE reads with MiXCR. The table shows about 340,000 distinct CDR3 sequences, with about 15% occurring only once. What was sequenced was blood, either unsorted or a sorted T cell fraction (not recorded which). The receptors were gathered from a male donor with ankylosing spondylitis or in good health (not recorded which).

This clonotype was detected only a few times. CDR3 DNA sequence: TGCGCCAGCAGTTCCACAGGGAAAGAGGACAATGAGCAGTTCTTC. Protein sequence: CASSSTGKEDNEQFF. This rearrangement joins TRBV10-2 to TRBJ2-1; a possible D gene is TRBD1 (6 bases). CDR3 length: 15 residues. Germline V gene sequence: CDR1 WSHSY, CDR2 SAAADI. Trimming pared 5 bases from V and 5 bases from J, leaving 16 bases between.

The CDR3 protein is CASSYRPGASDEQFF. The CDR3 DNA sequence: TGTGCCAGCAGTTACCGGCCGGGAGCCAGCGATGAGCAGTTCTTC. V is TRBV6-5 and J is TRBJ2-1; a possible D gene is TRBD2 (6 bases). The germline gives CDR1 MNHEY, CDR2 SVGAGI. The V end was cut by 2 bases, the J end by 8 bases, with 16 bases between. This CDR3 is 15 amino acids long.

This clonotype has just a few counts. The chain combines TRBV5-1 with TRBJ2-1, with 16 bases matching TRBD2. Germline V gene data show CDR1 as SGHRS and CDR2 as YFSETQ. The V segment lost 4 bases and the J segment 6 bases; nucleotides outside the gene matches: 7. CDR3 length equals 17 residues. CDR3 amino acids: CASSPAGTSGRANEQFF. CDR3 nucleotides: TGCGCCAGCAGCCCCGCCGGGACTAGCGGGAGGGCCAATGAGCAGTTCTTC.

The chain uses TRBV5-1 and TRBJ2-3; no reliable D call. CDR3 size: 15 residues. CDR1 is SGHRS and CDR2 is YFSETQ in the germline V gene. The V and J ends lost 2 bases and 3 bases respectively, with 13 bases between them. CDR3 protein: CASSFEALKTDTQYF. The DNA of the CDR3 is TGCGCCAGCAGCTTCGAGGCCTTGAAGACAGATACGCAGTATTTT.

In its sample, this clonotype was seen a few times. The V gene is TRBV3-1, the J gene TRBJ1-6, with D maybe TRBD1 (6 bases). The CDR3 extends over 13 amino acids. Per the germline V gene, CDR1 is LGHDT and CDR2 is YNNKEL (reference sequence). With 11 bases removed from V and 6 bases from J, the gap between germline ends came to 14 bases. Here the CDR3 reads CAAGGRLNSPLHF. The CDR3 DNA follows: TGTGCCGCGGGGGGCAGACTTAATTCACCCCTCCACTTT.

The chain carries TRBV20-1 and TRBJ2-5; possibly TRBD1 or TRBD2 for D (5 bases each). Trimming stripped 3 bases from V and 3 bases from J, with 8 bases between. The CDR3 contains 12 residues. In germline, CDR1 is DFQATT, CDR2 SNEGSKA (reference sequence). The CDR3 region is CSASGTEETQYF. CDR3 DNA sequence: TGCAGTGCTAGCGGGACGGAAGAGACCCAGTACTTC.

This clonotype showed up many times. V and J are TRBV5-1 and TRBJ2-7; perhaps TRBD1 as D (5 bases). Trimming took 1 base from V and 3 from J, leaving 5 bases between them. The germline V gene has CDR1 SGHRS and CDR2 YFSETQ. The CDR3 totals 12 residues. This CDR3 reads CASSLQGYEQYF. The CDR3 DNA follows: TGCGCCAGCAGCTTGCAGGGCTACGAGCAGTACTTC.

CDR3 bases: TGTGCCAGCAGCTTAGTACAGGGGGCAACAGATACGCAGTATTTT. It specifies CASSLVQGATDTQYF. This chain connects TRBV7-9 to TRBJ2-3, with 9 bases that match TRBD1. J gave up 3 bases and V 1 base, and 2 bases lay outside the gene matches. The CDR3 runs 15 residues. Germline V lookup: CDR1 SEHNR, CDR2 FQNEAQ (reference sequence). The variable domain in full, completed from reference TRBV7-9 and TRBJ2-3, reads DTGVSQNPRHKITKRGQNVTFRCDPISEHNRLYWYRQTLGQGPEFLTYFQNEAQLEKSRLLSDRFSAERPKGSFSTLEIQRTEQGDSAMYLCASSLVQGATDTQYFGPGTRLTVL.